This T cell receptor (beta chain) derives from a study of OX40 agonist ivuxolimab in advanced cancers. Context from the whole study: Ivuxolimab, which targeted the costimulatory receptor OX40 (CD134), was an agonistic, fully human IgG2 monoclonal antibody. Intravenous ivuxolimab was administered to patients every 2 weeks at six dose levels: 0.01, 0.1, 0.3, 1.5, 3 and 10 mg/kg. Among the approximately 50 dose-escalation patients, about 19 had hepatocellular carcinoma, approximately 15 melanoma, 9 renal cell carcinoma and 9 head and neck cancer. A male proportion of roughly 80% and a mean age of around 60 years, ranging from roughly 23 to 90, were recorded for the dose-escalation cohort. Patients were allowed to have had prior anti-PD-1, anti-PD-L1 or anti-CTLA-4 therapy, and around two fifths of the dose-escalation patients had been treated with checkpoint inhibitors. Partial responses occurred in three dose-escalation patients: two with cutaneous melanoma and one with hepatocellular carcinoma. The point of sequencing TCRbeta in the periphery was to test whether ivuxolimab changed TCR sequence diversity and drove clonal T-cell expansion. The paper reports the monotherapy dose-escalation portion (N of about 50 patients) of the phase I ivuxolimab trial. The study at large found these results: In the 0.1-3.0 mg/kg groups, partial responders had among the lowest normalized peripheral clonal expansion, particularly in CD8+ T cells. Low levels of normalized T-cell clonal expansion were also seen in some nonresponding patients. Which antigens the clonally expanded peripheral T cells were specific for was not determined. At doses of 0.1 to 3.0 mg/kg, clonal expansion of both CD4+ and CD8+ T cells in blood was seen between baseline and week 6. After ivuxolimab, expanded clones were on average more numerous among CD8+ T cells than among CD4+ T cells.

Patients with a history of autoimmune disease or receiving systemic immunosuppression were excluded from the trial. In every dose cohort, peripheral blood was drawn for TCR sequencing at baseline, cycle 4 day 1, and cycle 7 day 1. The samples were taken from a phase I, first-in-human, multicenter, open-label dose-escalation trial of ivuxolimab. Adults with locally advanced or metastatic head and neck squamous cell, hepatocellular, melanoma or renal cell carcinoma were enrolled in the trial. Before TCR sequencing, CD4+ T cells and CD8+ T cells from peripheral blood were sorted into separate populations. The V and J ends are trimmed by 4 bases and 5 bases, leaving 12 bases between them. The germline V gene provides CDR1 MGHRA and CDR2 YSYEKL. CDR3 length: 14 amino acids, cysteine to phenylalanine. Of the read, only the CDR3 DNA is kept; its 42 bases are in frame from base 1. As to this clone: The target of this receptor is not known. No base-level quality is on record; no much larger clone is a single base apart.

For sequencing of the TCRbeta CDR3 region, genomic DNA was extracted from the sorted cells. The immunoSEQ Assay was used to sequence the TCRbeta CDR3 regions. This immuneACCESS table, as held by TCRdb, lists in-frame sequences with V and J called but not all clones. Of the missing ones, under half trace to an unresolved V gene in checked studies; the others have no known cause. The sample has fewer than 200,000 clones on record, approximately 94% of them singletons. The top ten hold about 0.31% of the sample. The chain uses TRBV4-1 and TRBJ1-5, with no confidently assigned D gene. The TCR originated in an adult with an advanced solid tumor such as melanoma, head and neck, liver or kidney cancer. Sample: CD4+ or CD8+ T cells sorted from blood, taken in a trial of the OX40 agonist ivuxolimab. Here the CDR3 is given as CASSRATQDQPQHF. The DNA sequence is given as TGCGCCAGCAGCCGGGCCACGCAAGATCAGCCCCAGCATTTT.